The rows below give T cell receptor beta chains drawn from one sample of a study of T cells in narcolepsy. Measured with immunoSEQ multiplex PCR; TCRdb has only the in-frame clones, and not every one. The data hold around 20,000 clones, with 92% observed a single time. The sample comprised CD45RA- memory CD4+ T cells from PBMCs. These receptor sequences come from a human donor with narcolepsy. CDR3s include the opening cysteine and the closing phenylalanine or tryptophan. Fields, in order: clone size, V gene, J gene, D gene, CDR3 DNA, CDR3 protein. D genes are given only for firm matches. Clone size is given for some rows only: seen once, a few or many times, or a class if the clone is expanded.

>-|TRBV2|TRBJ1-2|TRBD1
TGTGCCAGCAGTGGGGGACAGTGGGGCTATGGCTACACCTTC
CASSGGQWGYGYTF
>once|TRBV18|TRBJ2-5|-
TGTGCCAGCTCACCAGCGGTGGGGGGGGCAGAGACCCAGTACTTC
CASSPAVGGAETQYF
>-|TRBV11-3|TRBJ2-7|-
TGTGCCAGCAGCCGTGGGGGCTACGAGCAGTACTTC
CASSRGGYEQYF
>-|TRBV7-9|TRBJ1-1|TRBD1
TGTGCCAGCGCCTTCACCCGTGGGCAGGGGGCGCCGGGGGCTGAAGCTTTCTTT
CASAFTRGQGAPGAEAFF
>-|TRBV19|TRBJ2-3|-
TGTGCCAGTAGTCCCCAGCAGGGTGAAGATACGCAGTATTTT
CASSPQQGEDTQYF
>-|TRBV2|TRBJ2-3|TRBD2
TGTGCCAGCAGTGGATTAGGACTAGCGGGAGGGCGCACAGATACGCAGTATTTT
CASSGLGLAGGRTDTQYF
>-|TRBV7-7|TRBJ2-5|-
TGTGCTAGCAGCTTAGCGAGGGAAGAGACCCAGTACTTC
CASSLAREETQYF
>-|TRBV9|TRBJ2-7|-
TGTGCCAGCAGCGTAGGGGCTGCTCTACCCTACGAGCAGTACTTC
CASSVGAALPYEQYF
>-|TRBV11-3|TRBJ2-1|-
TGTGCCAGCAGCTTCGGGTCCTACAATGAGCAGTTCTTC
CASSFGSYNEQFF
>-|TRBV28|TRBJ1-3|-
TGTGCCAGCAGTTCCCGGGGAGGGGGTGGCGGAAACACCATATATTTT
CASSSRGGGGGNTIYF